This T cell receptor beta chain was observed in a study of T cells and Merkel cell carcinoma outcomes. Study outcomes and limitations: Merkel cell carcinoma outcomes were reportedly predicted by repertoire and T-cell density.

Trimming took 5 bases from V and 9 from J, leaving 20 bases between them. This CDR3 is built from 15 residues. The germline V gene encodes CDR1 SGHNT and CDR2 YENEEA. TCRdb keeps only in-frame clones here, not all; method: immunoSEQ multiplex PCR. The sample has about 15,000 clones, about nine tenths seen once. Worth noting for this clone: Its antigen is currently unknown.

The J gene is TRBJ1-5, the V gene TRBV11-3, with D perhaps matching TRBD1 (5 bases). Sequenced input: tumor tissue from Merkel cell carcinoma. This clonotype originated in a human donor with Merkel cell carcinoma. CDR3 coding DNA: TGTGCCAGCAGCCCCCGGGACGGGGTGTTCGGGCCCCAGCATTTT. This gives the protein CASSPRDGVFGPQHF.